This T cell receptor (beta chain) was captured in a study of cytomegalovirus exposure and HLA in healthy donors. The junction had 1 base not matched to a gene; V was cut back by 4 bases and J by 3 bases. The CDR3 totals 13 residues. Germline V gives CDR1 MGHDK, CDR2 SYGVNS. The primer mix had 60 Vbeta and 13 Jbeta primers. Produced via immunoSEQ multiplex PCR; TCRdb's table is partial and in-frame only. The listing contains 200,000 to 250,000 clones. For this clone: The same CDR3 arises from other DNA sequences in this sample as well.

Sequencing used PBMCs. The receptor was derived from a girl aged 2 to 9 in good health and CMV-seropositive. V is TRBV25-1 and J is TRBJ2-7; 9 bases are a match to TRBD1. Here the CDR3 DNA reads TGTGCCAGCAGTGTGGGACAGGGCTACGAGCAGTACTTC. Amino acids: CASSVGQGYEQYF.